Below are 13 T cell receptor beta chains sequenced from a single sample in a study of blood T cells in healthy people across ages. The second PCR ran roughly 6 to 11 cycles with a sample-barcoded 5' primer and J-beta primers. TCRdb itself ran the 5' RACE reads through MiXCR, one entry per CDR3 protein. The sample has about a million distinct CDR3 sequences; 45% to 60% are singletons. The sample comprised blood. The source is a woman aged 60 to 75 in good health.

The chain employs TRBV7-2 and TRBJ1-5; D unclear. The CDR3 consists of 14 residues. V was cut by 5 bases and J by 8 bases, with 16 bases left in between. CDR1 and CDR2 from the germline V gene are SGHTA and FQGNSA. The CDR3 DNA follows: TGTGCCAGCAGCCTAAACGGAGGGTTGGAGCCCCAGCATTTT. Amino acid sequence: CASSLNGGLEPQHF.

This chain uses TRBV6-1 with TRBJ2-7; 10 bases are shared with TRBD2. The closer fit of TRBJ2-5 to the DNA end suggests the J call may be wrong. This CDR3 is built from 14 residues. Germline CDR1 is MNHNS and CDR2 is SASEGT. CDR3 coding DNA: TGTGCCATCGCCCAGGGACTAGCGTTGCAGACCCAGTACTTC. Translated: CAIAQGLALQTQYF.

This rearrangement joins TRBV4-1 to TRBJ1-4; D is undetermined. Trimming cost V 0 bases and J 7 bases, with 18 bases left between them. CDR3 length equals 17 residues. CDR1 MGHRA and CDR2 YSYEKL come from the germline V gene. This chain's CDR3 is CASSQDSSRALFEKLFF. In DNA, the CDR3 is TGCGCCAGCAGCCAAGATTCTTCTAGGGCCTTATTTGAAAAACTGTTTTTT.

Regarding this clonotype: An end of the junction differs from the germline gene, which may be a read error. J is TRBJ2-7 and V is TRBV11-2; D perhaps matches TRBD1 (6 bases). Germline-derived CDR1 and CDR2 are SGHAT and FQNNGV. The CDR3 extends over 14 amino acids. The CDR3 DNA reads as TGTGCCAGCAACTTATTACAGGGAGCCCACGAGCAGTACTTC. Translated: CASNLLQGAHEQYF.

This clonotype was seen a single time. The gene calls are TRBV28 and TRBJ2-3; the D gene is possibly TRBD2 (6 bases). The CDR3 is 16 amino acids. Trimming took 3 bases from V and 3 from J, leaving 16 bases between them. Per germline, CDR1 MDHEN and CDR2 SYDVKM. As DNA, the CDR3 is TGTGCCAGCAGTTTGATCGGGAGTGGGAGAACAGATACGCAGTATTTT. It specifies CASSLIGSGRTDTQYF.

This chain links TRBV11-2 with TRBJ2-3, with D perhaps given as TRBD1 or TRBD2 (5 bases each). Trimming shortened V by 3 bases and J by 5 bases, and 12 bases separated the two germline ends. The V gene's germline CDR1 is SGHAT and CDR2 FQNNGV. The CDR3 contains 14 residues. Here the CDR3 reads CASSLITRGDTQYF. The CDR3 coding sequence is TGTGCCAGCAGCTTGATCACTAGGGGAGATACGCAGTATTTT.

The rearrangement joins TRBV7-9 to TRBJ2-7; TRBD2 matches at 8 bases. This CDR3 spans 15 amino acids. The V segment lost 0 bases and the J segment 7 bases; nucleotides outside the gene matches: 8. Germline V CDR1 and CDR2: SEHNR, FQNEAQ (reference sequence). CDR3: CASSLAGLAMDEQYF. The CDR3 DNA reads TGTGCCAGCAGCTTAGCAGGACTAGCTATGGATGAGCAGTACTTC.

The DNA for the CDR3 is TGTGCCAGGACTAGCGGGGGGTTGGCAGATACGCAGTATTTT. This codes for CARTSGGLADTQYF. V and J are TRBV2 and TRBJ2-3; 13 bases map to TRBD2. The germline CDR1 and CDR2 sequences are SNHLY and FYNNEI. This CDR3 comprises 14 residues. Trimming cost V 9 bases and J 4 bases; bases outside gene matches: 4. The whole variable domain, filled in from reference TRBV2 and TRBJ2-3, reads EPEVTQTPSHQVTQMGQEVILRCVPISNHLYFYWYRQILGQKVEFLVSFYNNEISEKSEIFDDQFSVERPDGSNFTLKIRSTKLEDSAMYFCARTSGGLADTQYFGPGTRLTVL.

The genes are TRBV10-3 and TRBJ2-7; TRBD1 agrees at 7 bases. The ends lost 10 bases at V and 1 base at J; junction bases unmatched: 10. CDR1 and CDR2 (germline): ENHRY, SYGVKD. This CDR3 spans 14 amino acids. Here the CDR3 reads CATSRTGDSYEQYF. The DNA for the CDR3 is TGTGCCACCTCTCGGACAGGAGATTCCTACGAGCAGTACTTC.

The CDR3: CASSRVISGANVLTF. The DNA of the CDR3 is TGTGCCAGCAGCCGCGTGATCTCTGGGGCCAACGTCCTGACTTTC. The rearrangement links TRBV7-2 to TRBJ2-6; no clear D. This CDR3 has 15 residues. V lost 5 bases to trimming and J lost 0 bases, with 8 bases between them. Germline loops: CDR1 SGHTA, CDR2 FQGNSA. The full variable domain, rest sourced from reference TRBV7-2 and TRBJ2-6, is GAGVSQSPSNKVTEKGKDVELRCDPISGHTALYWYRQSLGQGLEFLIYFQGNSAPDKSGLPSDRFSAERTGGSVSTLTIQRTQQEDSAVYLCASSRVISGANVLTFGAGSRLTVL.

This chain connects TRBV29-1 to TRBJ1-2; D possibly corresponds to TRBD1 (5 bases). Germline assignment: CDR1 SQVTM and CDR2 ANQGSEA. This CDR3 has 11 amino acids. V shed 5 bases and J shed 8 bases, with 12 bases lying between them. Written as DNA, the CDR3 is TGCAGCGTTTGGGACGAGGGGGGCTACACCTTC. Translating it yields CSVWDEGGYTF.

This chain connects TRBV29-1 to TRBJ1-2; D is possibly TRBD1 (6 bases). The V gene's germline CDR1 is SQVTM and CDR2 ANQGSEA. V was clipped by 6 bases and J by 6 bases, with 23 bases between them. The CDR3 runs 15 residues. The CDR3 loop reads CSVGRYGGPGDGYTF. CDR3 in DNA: TGCAGCGTAGGGCGGTATGGGGGGCCGGGAGATGGCTACACCTTC.

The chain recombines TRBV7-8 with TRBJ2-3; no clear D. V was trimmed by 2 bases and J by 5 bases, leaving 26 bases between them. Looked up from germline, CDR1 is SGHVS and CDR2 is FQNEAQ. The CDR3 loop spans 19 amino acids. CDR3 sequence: CASSLKPPKAPKQGDTQYF. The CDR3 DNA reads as TGTGCCAGCAGCTTAAAGCCCCCCAAAGCACCTAAGCAAGGAGATACGCAGTATTTT. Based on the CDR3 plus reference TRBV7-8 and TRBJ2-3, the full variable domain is GAGVSQSPRYKVAKRGQDVALRCDPISGHVSLFWYQQALGQGPEFLTYFQNEAQLDKSGLPSDRFFAERPEGSVSTLKIQRTQQEDSAVYLCASSLKPPKAPKQGDTQYFGPGTRLTVL.